The present T cell receptor (beta chain) was sequenced within a study of T cell repertoires in cytomegalovirus infection. In the study overall: CMV infection together with matching HLA type was indicated by public TCR beta signatures. Findings and caveats of the study: Pooled public TCR beta family frequency picked out CMV carriers with the relevant HLA. HLA-C-restricted CMV-specific TCR beta clonotypes prevailed in the ex vivo response.

MiXCR was run by TCRdb on the reads, yielding one entry per CDR3 protein. The sample shows approximately 750,000 distinct CDR3 sequences, approximately 34% of them seen only once. Regarding this clonotype: As yet, its antigen is unknown. The junction shows a germline mismatch at one end, possibly a read error.

Looked up from germline, CDR1 is SGHTA and CDR2 is FQGNSA. The CDR3 totals 17 residues. The gene calls are TRBV7-2 and TRBJ2-1; 9 nucleotides match TRBD2. The sample comprised PBMCs. This TCR was recovered from a human donor in good health (CMV status not recorded). Some clones in this sample may be carry-over from other donors' samples. The CDR3 here is CASSFSGGRAPRGEKFF. The CDR3 nucleotides are TGTGCCAGCAGCTTCTCCGGCGGGAGGGCCCCAAGGGGGGAGAAGTTTTTC.